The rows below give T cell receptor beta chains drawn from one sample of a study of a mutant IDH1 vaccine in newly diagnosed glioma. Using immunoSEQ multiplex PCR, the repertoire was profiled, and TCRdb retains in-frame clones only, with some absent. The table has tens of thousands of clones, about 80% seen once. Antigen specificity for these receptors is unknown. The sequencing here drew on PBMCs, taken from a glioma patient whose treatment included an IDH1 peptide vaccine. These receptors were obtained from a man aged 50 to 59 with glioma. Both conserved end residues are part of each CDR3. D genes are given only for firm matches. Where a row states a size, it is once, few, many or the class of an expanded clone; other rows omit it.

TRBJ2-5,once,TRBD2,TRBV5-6,TGTGCCAGCAGCCCCACGGGGACTAGCGGGATTGAGACCCAGTACTTC,CASSPTGTSGIETQYF
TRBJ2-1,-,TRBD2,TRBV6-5,TGTGCCAGCAGCCCCGGGACTAGCCTCCATGAGCAGTTCTTC,CASSPGTSLHEQFF
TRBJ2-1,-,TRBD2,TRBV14,TGTGCCAGCAGCCTTTGGTTAGCGGGAGACGATGAGCAGTTCTTC,CASSLWLAGDDEQFF
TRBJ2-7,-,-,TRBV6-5,TGTGCCAGCAGTTACTCTGCAGCCCCCTACGAGCAGTACTTC,CASSYSAAPYEQYF
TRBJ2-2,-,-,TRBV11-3,TGTGCCAGCAGCTTAGGGGGGGCCGGGGAGCTGTTTTTT,CASSLGGAGELFF
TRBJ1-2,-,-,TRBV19,TGTGCCAGTAGTATAGATGGAGGATATGGCTACACCTTC,CASSIDGGYGYTF
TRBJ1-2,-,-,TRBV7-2,TGTGCCAGCAGCTTATCGGGGGGGCGGGCCACAGTCAGCTACACCTTC,CASSLSGGRATVSYTF
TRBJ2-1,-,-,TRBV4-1,TGCGCCAGCAGCCAGCCCCCCATCTACAATGAGCAGTTCTTC,CASSQPPIYNEQFF
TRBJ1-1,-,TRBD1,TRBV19,TGTGCCAGTAGTTTCGGGACAGTGATGAACACTGAAGCTTTCTTT,CASSFGTVMNTEAFF
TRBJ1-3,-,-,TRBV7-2,TGTGCCAGCAGCCCCCGGGACCCCGGGAACACCATATATTTT,CASSPRDPGNTIYF
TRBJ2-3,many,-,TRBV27,TGTGCCAGCAGTTTAAAGGGGCCCCGGGGAACAGGGATGAGCACAGATACGCAGTATTTT,CASSLKGPRGTGMSTDTQYF
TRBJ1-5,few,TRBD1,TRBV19,TGTGCCAGTATGAGTCTCGCACAGGGGAATCAGCCCCAGCATTTT,CASMSLAQGNQPQHF
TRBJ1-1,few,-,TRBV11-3,TGTGCCAGCAGCTCACACGTGACTGAAGCTTTCTTT,CASSSHVTEAFF
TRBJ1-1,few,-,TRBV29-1,TGCAGCGTTGCTAAGTCAGTGAACACTGAAGCTTTCTTT,CSVAKSVNTEAFF
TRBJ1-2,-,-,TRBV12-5,TGTGCTAGTGGTTTGTCCCTTGAGGGAGGTTACGACTATGGCTACACCTTC,CASGLSLEGGYDYGYTF
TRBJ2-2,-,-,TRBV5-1,TGCGCCAGCAGCTTGCAGGGGAGGAACACCGGGGAGCTGTTTTTT,CASSLQGRNTGELFF
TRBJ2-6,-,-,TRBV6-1,TGTGCCAGCAGAAAGTCTCCGGCCAACGTCCTGACTTTC,CASRKSPANVLTF
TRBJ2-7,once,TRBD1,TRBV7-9,TGTGCCAGCAGCTCCCGGGACAGGGCACACGAGCAGTACTTC,CASSSRDRAHEQYF
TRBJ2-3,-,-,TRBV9,TGTGCCAGCAGCGCCTGGGGAAGAGCAGCAAGCTCAGATACGCAGTATTTT,CASSAWGRAASSDTQYF
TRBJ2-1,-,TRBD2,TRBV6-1,TGTGCCAGCAGTGAAGGGGTGGGGCTAGCGGGACCAAACAATGAGCAGTTCTTC,CASSEGVGLAGPNNEQFF
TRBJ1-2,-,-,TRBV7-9,TGTGCCAGCAGCGAAACCCAGGGTTACGGCTATGGCTACACCTTC,CASSETQGYGYGYTF
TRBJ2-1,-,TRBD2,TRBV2,TGTGCCAGCAGTGAAGCGTTAGCGGGGGGGGAAAATGAGCAGTTCTTC,CASSEALAGGENEQFF
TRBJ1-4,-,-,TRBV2,TGTGCCAGCAGACGTGGGACACTCGGGAAAACTAATGAAAAACTGTTTTTT,CASRRGTLGKTNEKLFF
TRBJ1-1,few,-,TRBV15,TGTGCCACCAGCAGGTCAGGCCAGCTCCACACTGAAGCTTTCTTT,CATSRSGQLHTEAFF
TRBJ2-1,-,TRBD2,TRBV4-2,TGTGCCAGCAGCCAAGGCGCGGGGGTTATAGGCTATGAGCAGTTCTTC,CASSQGAGVIGYEQFF
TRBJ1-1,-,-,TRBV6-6,TGTGCCAGCAGTCCACGGACGTACATGAACACTGAAGCTTTCTTT,CASSPRTYMNTEAFF
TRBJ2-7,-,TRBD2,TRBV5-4,TGTGCCAGCAGCGACAAGCGGGGGGGCCACTACGAGCAGTACTTC,CASSDKRGGHYEQYF
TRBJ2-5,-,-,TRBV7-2,TGTGCCAGCAGGGAGGGAGAGACCCAGTACTTC,CASREGETQYF
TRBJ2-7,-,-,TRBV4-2,TGTGCCAGCAGCCAAGATCACTCCACCCCTCTCGAGCAGTACTTC,CASSQDHSTPLEQYF